These 9 T cell receptor beta chains were sequenced from one sample in a study of cytomegalovirus exposure and HLA in healthy donors (dated by TCRdb to the late 2010s). Library preparation employed the immunoSEQ multiplex PCR assay. For the multiplex PCR, a mixture combining 60 forward primers for TCR Vbeta segments and 13 reverse primers for TCR Jbeta segments was used. Not all clones reach the TCRdb copy of this immuneACCESS table, which keeps in-frame sequences only. Checked studies attribute under half of the gap to unresolved V genes and leave the rest unexplained. The sample table lists 120,000 to 150,000 clones, roughly 80% of them with a count of one. The ten largest account for 3% of the sample. Input material: PBMCs. The origin of the receptors is a man aged 40-49 years in good health and CMV-seropositive.

Remarks on this clone: Other nucleotide sequences from this sample produce the same CDR3. The genes are TRBV5-1 and TRBJ1-4, with unresolved D. The V end was cut by 0 bases, the J end by 0 bases, with 6 bases between. Germline V gene sequence: CDR1 SGHRS, CDR2 YFSETQ. The CDR3 sequence is 15 residues long. CDR3 sequence: CASSLGAATNEKLFF. CDR3 coding DNA: TGCGCCAGCAGCTTGGGGGCTGCAACTAATGAAAAACTGTTTTTT.

This clone turned up a few times. The chain links TRBV7-9 to TRBJ2-7, with TRBD2 matching over 8 bases. The V and J ends lost 3 bases and 2 bases, in that order; junction bases with no gene match: 3. The CDR3 contains 14 residues. In germline, CDR1 is SEHNR, CDR2 FQNEAQ (reference sequence). The CDR3 here is CASSLSGSTYEQYF. CDR3 nucleotides: TGTGCCAGCAGCTTGAGCGGGAGTACCTACGAGCAGTACTTC.

To note about this clone: Within the sample, other DNA sequences also encode this same CDR3. The V and J genes are TRBV5-1 and TRBJ1-2, with D uncertain. Deletions cut 0 bases from V and 5 bases from J, with 5 bases between. There are 12 residues in the CDR3. Germline CDR1 SGHRS, CDR2 YFSETQ. The CDR3: CASSLDRYGYTF. Here the CDR3 DNA reads TGCGCCAGCAGCTTGGACAGATATGGCTACACCTTC.

The chain uses TRBV5-1 and TRBJ1-1; D uncertain. The V gene lost 0 bases and the J gene lost 1 base, with 7 bases spanning the gap. The CDR3 contains 14 residues. The germline gives CDR1 SGHRS, CDR2 YFSETQ. Here the CDR3 DNA reads TGCGCCAGCAGCTTGGGTTCTTGGAACACTGAAGCTTTCTTT. Its protein product is CASSLGSWNTEAFF.

This clone was picked up one time. The chain couples TRBV7-7 to TRBJ2-5; TRBD2 matches at 8 bases. The CDR3 length is 18 residues. Germline CDR1 SSHAT, CDR2 FNYEAQ (reference sequence). The trim removed 5 bases at V and 4 bases at J, leaving 18 bases unmatched. The CDR3 bases are TGTGCCAGCAGCCTTATTATGGTTAGCGGGACCGTGGGAGAGACCCAGTACTTC. It encodes CASSLIMVSGTVGETQYF.

The chain couples TRBV7-6 to TRBJ2-5; TRBD2 might be the D (6 bases). Trimming took 1 base from V and 2 from J, leaving 14 bases between them. This CDR3 region has 16 residues. Per the germline V gene, CDR1 is SGHVS and CDR2 is FNYEAQ. DNA of the CDR3: TGTGCCAGCAGCTTAGTAGTGCGGGGCTTACAAGAGACCCAGTACTTC. This translates into CASSLVVRGLQETQYF. The entire variable domain, with the rest obtained from reference TRBV7-6 and TRBJ2-5, is as follows: GAGVSQSPRYKVTKRGQDVALRCDPISGHVSLYWYRQALGQGPEFLTYFNYEAQQDKSGLPNDRFSAERPEGSISTLTIQRTEQRDSAMYRCASSLVVRGLQETQYFGPGTRLLVL.

The chain links TRBV7-9 to TRBJ2-7; weak D call: TRBD2 (6 bases). Looked up from germline, CDR1 is SEHNR and CDR2 is FQNEAQ (reference sequence). Trimming cost V 5 bases and J 4 bases, with 18 bases left between them. The CDR3 extends over 15 amino acids. CDR3 nucleotide sequence: TGTGCCAGCAGCCTCGGGTTTAAGGGGAGGTACGAGCAGTACTTC. It codes for CASSLGFKGRYEQYF.

This sequence joins TRBV2 and TRBJ2-5, with D possibly TRBD1 on 6 matching bases. Looked up from germline, CDR1 is SNHLY and CDR2 is FYNNEI. The CDR3 runs 12 residues. V lost 4 bases and J lost 9, with 12 bases in between. CDR3 bases: TGTGCCAGCAGTGGACAGGACCTACCCCAGTACTTC. Encoded protein: CASSGQDLPQYF.

The chain employs TRBV30 and TRBJ2-6; D is ambiguous. Trimming took 1 base from V and 0 from J, leaving 13 bases between them. The CDR3 is 17 residues long. The V gene's germline CDR1 is GTSNPN and CDR2 SVGIG (reference sequence). The DNA for the CDR3 is TGTGCCTGGAGTGGCTGGGCAGCCAACTCTGGGGCCAACGTCCTGACTTTC. Translation gives CAWSGWAANSGANVLTF.